Below, 21 T cell receptor beta chains from the same sample are listed, as sequenced in a study of identical twins. TCRdb called the 5' RACE reads again in MiXCR, with one record for every CDR3 protein. The repertoire includes approximately 600,000 distinct CDR3 sequences, more than 9% of them detected once, and under 3% sits in the top ten. These same records also appear under a second study, on yellow fever vaccine responses in identical twins.

Sequencing was done on a sample of PBMCs. These receptors came from a young woman in good health.

This chain uses TRBV5-4 with TRBJ2-7; TRBD2 is a possible D gene (6 bases). Germline V lookup: CDR1 SGHNT, CDR2 YYREEE (reference sequence). The CDR3 extends over 16 amino acids. Trimming stripped 4 bases from V and 0 bases from J, with 17 bases between. The CDR3 DNA reads as TGTGCCAGCAGCCCGAGTACTAAGCGGGTCTCCTACGAGCAGTACTTC. Protein product: CASSPSTKRVSYEQYF.

This clonotype was seen repeatedly, ten times or more. V usage is TRBV12-3 or TRBV12-4 and J usage is TRBJ1-5; D is uncertain. Trimming cost V 1 base and J 0 bases, with 4 bases left between them. The CDR3 covers 14 residues. The chain's CDR3 is CASSLVDSNQPQHF. The CDR3 nucleotides read TGTGCCAGCAGTTTAGTTGATAGCAATCAGCCCCAGCATTTT.

This clonotype was observed many times. At one end, the junction sequence differs from germline, possibly due to a read error. The V call is TRBV12-3 or TRBV12-4, the J call TRBJ2-7; D not certain. The CDR3 contains 12 residues. The CDR3 spells CASSLGSYEQYF. The CDR3 DNA follows: TGTGCCAGCAGCTTAGGCAGCTACGAGCAGTACTTC.

This clonotype occurred a few times. The rearrangement links TRBV7-2 to TRBJ2-3, with 8 bases that match TRBD1. The germline V gene encodes CDR1 SGHTA and CDR2 FQGNSA. This CDR3 is 13 amino acids long. J lost 0 bases, V lost 10 bases, and 3 bases had no gene match. This CDR3 reads CATRQGSTDTQYF. The CDR3 DNA sequence: TGTGCCACCCGACAGGGGAGCACAGATACGCAGTATTTT.

The chain uses TRBV4-2 and TRBJ2-1; D is unresolved. The CDR3 is 14 residues long. Germline CDR1 reads LGHNA; CDR2 reads YNFKEQ. Trimming shortened V by 0 bases and J by 10 bases, and 13 bases separated the two germline ends. The chain's CDR3 is CASSQERNFDEQFF. The CDR3 nucleotides are TGTGCCAGCAGCCAAGAGAGGAACTTCGACGAGCAGTTCTTC.

Concerning this clonotype itself: A much larger clone is a single base away; this may be a read error. The V call is TRBV3-1, the J call TRBJ2-2, with 10 bases aligning to TRBD1. Germline V CDR1 and CDR2: LGHDT, YNNKEL (reference sequence). The CDR3 extends over 16 amino acids. CDR3 region: CACSEATGGYTGELFF. The CDR3 DNA reads as TGTGCCTGCAGCGAAGCGACAGGGGGCTACACCGGGGAGCTGTTTTTT.

This clonotype was detected many times. V is TRBV14 and J is TRBJ2-2; D perhaps matches TRBD1 (6 bases). Trimming pared 1 base from V and 6 bases from J, leaving 24 bases between. Germline CDR1 reads SGHDN; CDR2 reads FVKESK. CDR3 length: 19 residues. The CDR3 DNA is TGTGCCAGCAGCCAAGTTAGGGGTACAGGGTCGATCCGTGCCGGGGAGCTGTTTTTT. Translating gives CASSQVRGTGSIRAGELFF.

Many counts were recorded for this clonotype. DNA for the CDR3: TGTGCCAGCAGTTTTACGACGCGTGGATATGAGCAGTTCTTC. Translated, it gives CASSFTTRGYEQFF. The chain couples TRBV28 to TRBJ2-1; D call uncertain. Germline assignment: CDR1 MDHEN and CDR2 SYDVKM. Trimming cost V 3 bases and J 8 bases, with 14 bases left between them. The CDR3 is 14 amino acids.

The V and J genes are TRBV2 and TRBJ2-3; 9 nucleotides match TRBD1. CDR1 is SNHLY, CDR2 FYNNEI, per germline. Germline trimming cut 3 bases from V and 4 bases from J; bases unmatched to any gene: 2. CDR3 length: 14 residues. In DNA, the CDR3 is TGTGCCAGCAGTGAGGGACAGGGCCCAGATACGCAGTATTTT. Translating it yields CASSEGQGPDTQYF.

This clonotype was counted between two and nine times. This chain links TRBV10-1 with TRBJ1-1, with a tentative D call TRBD1 (5 bases). Per the germline V gene, CDR1 is WNHNN and CDR2 is SYGVQD (reference sequence). CDR3 length equals 15 residues. Trimming took 0 bases from V and 0 from J, leaving 8 bases between them. CDR3 nucleotide sequence: TGCGCCAGCAGTGAGTCGTGGGGGATGAACACTGAAGCTTTCTTT. It codes for CASSESWGMNTEAFF.

This clonotype was counted many times. This chain joins TRBV5-1 and TRBJ2-1, with 9 bases fitting TRBD2. This CDR3 is 15 amino acids long. V lost 4 bases and J lost 3; bases outside the gene matches: 5. The germline V gene encodes CDR1 SGHRS and CDR2 YFSETQ. The CDR3 DNA is TGCGCCAGCAGCCCGCTGACTAGCGGCTACAATGAGCAGTTCTTC. Protein sequence: CASSPLTSGYNEQFF.

This clonotype has only a few counts. This chain connects TRBV28 to TRBJ2-3; 7 bases are a match to TRBD2. The junction had 10 bases not matched to a gene; V was cut back by 2 bases and J by 2 bases. The germline V gene has CDR1 MDHEN and CDR2 SYDVKM. There are 17 residues in the CDR3. In nucleotides, the CDR3 is TGTGCCAGCAGTTTAATAGAAGGGAGGGGCCCCACAGATACGCAGTATTTT. Translation: CASSLIEGRGPTDTQYF.

This clonotype was seen repeatedly, ten times or more. V and J are TRBV20-1 and TRBJ1-2, with D possibly matching TRBD1 (5 bases). V was cut by 1 base and J by 3 bases, with 15 bases left in between. The CDR3 totals 15 residues. Germline CDR1 is DFQATT and CDR2 is SNEGSKA (reference sequence). The CDR3 region has the DNA TGCAGTGCTAGAGTGTTCGAGGGGCGCGACTATGGCTACACCTTC. Protein sequence: CSARVFEGRDYGYTF.

The rearrangement links TRBV27 to TRBJ2-5; D is possibly TRBD1 (6 bases). Germline CDR1 is MNHEY and CDR2 is SMNVEV (reference sequence). There are 11 residues in the CDR3. Deletions cut 5 bases from V and 14 bases from J, with 15 bases between. CDR3 amino acids: CASSQLGTSYF. DNA for the CDR3: TGTGCCAGCAGTCAACTAGGGACAAGTTACTTC.

In its sample, this clonotype was seen many times. The chain couples TRBV10-3 to TRBJ2-1; TRBD2 matches at 8 bases. CDR3 length: 13 residues. Unmatched junction bases numbered 1, after V lost 4 bases and J lost 5 bases. From germline, CDR1 is ENHRY and CDR2 SYGVKD. CDR3 region: CAISAGLDNEQFF. CDR3 sequence (DNA): TGTGCCATCAGTGCGGGACTAGACAATGAGCAGTTCTTC.

Only a few counts were recorded for this clonotype. This chain uses TRBV7-9 with TRBJ2-7; 7 bases are a match to TRBD2. Germline V gives CDR1 SEHNR, CDR2 FQNEAQ (reference sequence). The V gene end was trimmed by 4 bases and the J gene end by 2 bases; junction bases not matched to a gene: 8. This CDR3 has 15 residues. The CDR3 region has the DNA TGTGCCAGCAGCTCCGGGCGGGAGAGAGCCTACGAGCAGTACTTC. Amino acids: CASSSGRERAYEQYF.

V and J are TRBV26 and TRBJ2-3; the table's D call TRBD2 went unverified against the DNA. TRBV26 is classified as a pseudogene. This CDR3 region has 18 residues. The DNA for the CDR3 is TGTACCAGCAGTTTTCCCCGCTTAGCGGGAGTAGTCACAGATACGCAGTATTTT. Protein product: CTSSFPRLAGVVTDTQYF.

The gene calls are TRBV7-8 and TRBJ2-3; 10 nucleotides agree with TRBD1. The CDR3 length is 17 residues. In germline, CDR1 is SGHVS, CDR2 FQNEAQ. Germline trimming cut 3 bases from V and 6 bases from J; bases unmatched to any gene: 12. CDR3 DNA: TGTGCCAGCAGCTTGGACCCGACGGGACAGGGGCACGATACGCAGTATTTT. Protein product: CASSLDPTGQGHDTQYF.

This clonotype occurred a few times. The chain's CDR3 is CSARDHVTSVDEQFF. The CDR3 nucleotides are TGCAGTGCTAGAGACCACGTGACTAGCGTGGATGAGCAGTTCTTC. The genes are TRBV20-1 and TRBJ2-1, with 8 bases identical to TRBD2. The CDR3 covers 15 residues. Per the germline V gene, CDR1 is DFQATT and CDR2 is SNEGSKA (reference sequence). V trimming: 0 bases; J trimming: 8 bases; junction bases outside the gene matches: 9.

V gene TRBV12-3 or TRBV12-4 combines with J gene TRBJ2-1; D tentatively fits TRBD1 or TRBD2 (5 bases each). The CDR3 covers 17 residues. Between the trimmed V and J ends, which lost 1 base and 6 bases, there was a span of 19 bases. DNA for the CDR3: TGTGCCAGCAGTTTAGGGGGTCATGGGTGGGACGGCAATGAGCAGTTCTTC. Translating it yields CASSLGGHGWDGNEQFF.

This clonotype was seen a handful of times. CDR3 sequence: CSVDIGGVETQYF. The CDR3 DNA reads as TGCAGCGTTGATATCGGTGGGGTGGAGACCCAGTACTTC. The J gene is TRBJ2-5, the V gene TRBV29-1; D is unclear. Trimming pared 3 bases from V and 5 bases from J, leaving 13 bases between. The germline V gene has CDR1 SQVTM and CDR2 ANQGSEA. The CDR3 totals 13 residues.